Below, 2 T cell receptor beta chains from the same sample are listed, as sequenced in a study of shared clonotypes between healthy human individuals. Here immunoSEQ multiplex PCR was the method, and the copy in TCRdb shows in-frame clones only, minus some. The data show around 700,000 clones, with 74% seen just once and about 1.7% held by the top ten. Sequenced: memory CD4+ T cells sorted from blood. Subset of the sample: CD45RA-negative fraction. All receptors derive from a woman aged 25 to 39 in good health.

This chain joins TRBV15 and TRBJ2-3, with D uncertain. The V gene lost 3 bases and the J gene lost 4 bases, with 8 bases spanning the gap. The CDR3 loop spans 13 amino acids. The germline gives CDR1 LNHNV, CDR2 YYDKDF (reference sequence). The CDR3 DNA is TGTGCCACCAGCAGCGTGATCCCAGATACGCAGTATTTT. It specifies CATSSVIPDTQYF.

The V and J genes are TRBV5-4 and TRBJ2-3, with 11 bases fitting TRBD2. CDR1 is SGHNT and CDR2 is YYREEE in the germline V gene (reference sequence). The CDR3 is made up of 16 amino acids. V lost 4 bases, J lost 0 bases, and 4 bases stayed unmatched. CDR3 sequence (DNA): TGTGCCAGCAGCGAACGACTAGCGGGGAGCACAGATACGCAGTATTTT. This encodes CASSERLAGSTDTQYF.